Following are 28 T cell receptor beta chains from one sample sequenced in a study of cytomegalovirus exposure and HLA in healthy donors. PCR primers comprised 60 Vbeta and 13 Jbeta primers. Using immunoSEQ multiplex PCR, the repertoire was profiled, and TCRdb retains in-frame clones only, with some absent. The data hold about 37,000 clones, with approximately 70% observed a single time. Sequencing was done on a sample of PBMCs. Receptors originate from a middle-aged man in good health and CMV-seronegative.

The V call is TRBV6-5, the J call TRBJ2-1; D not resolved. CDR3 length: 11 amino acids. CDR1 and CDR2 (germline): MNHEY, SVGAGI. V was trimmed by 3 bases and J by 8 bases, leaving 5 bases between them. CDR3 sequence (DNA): TGTGCCAGCAGTTATGGCTATGAGCAGTTCTTC. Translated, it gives CASSYGYEQFF.

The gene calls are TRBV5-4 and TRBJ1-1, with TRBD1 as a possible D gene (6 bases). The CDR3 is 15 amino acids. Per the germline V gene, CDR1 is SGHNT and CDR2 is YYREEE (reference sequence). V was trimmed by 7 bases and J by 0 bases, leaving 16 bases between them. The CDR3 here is CASGTRGQLNTEAFF. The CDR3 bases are TGTGCCAGCGGGACCCGGGGACAACTGAACACTGAAGCTTTCTTT.

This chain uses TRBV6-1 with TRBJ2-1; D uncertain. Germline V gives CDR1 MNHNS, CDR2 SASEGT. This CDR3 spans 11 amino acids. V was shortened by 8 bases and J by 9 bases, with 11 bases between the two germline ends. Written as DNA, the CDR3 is TGTGCCAGCTACGAGGCACCTGAGCAGTTCTTC. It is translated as CASYEAPEQFF.

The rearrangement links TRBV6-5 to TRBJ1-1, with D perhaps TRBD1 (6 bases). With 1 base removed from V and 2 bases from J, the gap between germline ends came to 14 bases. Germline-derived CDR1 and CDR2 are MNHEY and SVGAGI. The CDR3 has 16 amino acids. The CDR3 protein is CASSYFSGGPNTEAFF. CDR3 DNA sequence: TGTGCCAGCAGTTACTTTTCTGGGGGCCCAAACACTGAAGCTTTCTTT.

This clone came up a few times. CDR3 sequence: CASSPRGAIEYQETQYF. The CDR3 region has the DNA TGTGCCAGCAGCCCACGGGGGGCGATAGAATACCAAGAGACCCAGTACTTC. The chain joins TRBV12-1 to TRBJ2-5; TRBD2 is the table's D call, not checked against the DNA. TRBV12-1 is given as a pseudogene. The CDR3 totals 17 residues.

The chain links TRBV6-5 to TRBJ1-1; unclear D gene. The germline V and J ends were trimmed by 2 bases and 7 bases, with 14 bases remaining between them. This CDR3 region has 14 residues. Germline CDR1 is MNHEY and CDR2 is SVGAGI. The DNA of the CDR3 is TGTGCCAGCAGTTACCGAAACGCGGAGAGTGAAGCTTTCTTT. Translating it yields CASSYRNAESEAFF.

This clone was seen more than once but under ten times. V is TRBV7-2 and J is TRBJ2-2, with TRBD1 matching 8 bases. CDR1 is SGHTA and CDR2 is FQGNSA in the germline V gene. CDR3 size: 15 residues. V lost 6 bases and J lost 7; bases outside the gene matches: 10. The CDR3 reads CASRLGQGAGGELFF. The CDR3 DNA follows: TGTGCCAGCAGACTCGGGCAGGGGGCGGGCGGGGAGCTGTTTTTT.

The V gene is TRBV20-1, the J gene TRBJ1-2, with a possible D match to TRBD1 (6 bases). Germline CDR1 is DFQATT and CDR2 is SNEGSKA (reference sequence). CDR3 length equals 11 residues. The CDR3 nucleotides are TGCAGATGGGACACCATAAGCGGCTACACCTTC. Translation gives CRWDTISGYTF.

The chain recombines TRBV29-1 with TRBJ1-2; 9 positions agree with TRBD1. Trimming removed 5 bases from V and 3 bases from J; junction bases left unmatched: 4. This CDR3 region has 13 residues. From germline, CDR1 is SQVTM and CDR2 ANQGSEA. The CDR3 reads CSVRDREDYGYTF. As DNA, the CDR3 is TGCAGCGTTAGGGACAGGGAGGACTATGGCTACACCTTC.

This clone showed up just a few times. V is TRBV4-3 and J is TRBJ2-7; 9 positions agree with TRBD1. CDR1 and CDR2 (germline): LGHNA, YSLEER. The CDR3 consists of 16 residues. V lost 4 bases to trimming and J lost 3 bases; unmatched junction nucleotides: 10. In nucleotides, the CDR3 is TGCGCCAGCAGCCCAAGACCCGGACAGGGGTTCTACGAGCAGTACTTC. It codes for CASSPRPGQGFYEQYF.

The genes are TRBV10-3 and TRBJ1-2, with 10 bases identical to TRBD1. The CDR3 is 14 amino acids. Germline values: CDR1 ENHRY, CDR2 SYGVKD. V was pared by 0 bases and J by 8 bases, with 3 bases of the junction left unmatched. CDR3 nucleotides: TGTGCCATCAGTGAGTCGACAGGGGGCTTAGGCTACACCTTC. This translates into CAISESTGGLGYTF.

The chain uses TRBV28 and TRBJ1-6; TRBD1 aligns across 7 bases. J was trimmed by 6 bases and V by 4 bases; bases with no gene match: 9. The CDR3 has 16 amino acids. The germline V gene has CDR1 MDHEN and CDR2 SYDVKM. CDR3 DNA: TGTGCCAGCAGTTACCCAGGGGGTAGCTTTAATTCACCCCTCCACTTT. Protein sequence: CASSYPGGSFNSPLHF. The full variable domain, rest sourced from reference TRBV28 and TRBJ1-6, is DVKVTQSSRYLVKRTGEKVFLECVQDMDHENMFWYRQDPGLGLRLIYFSYDVKMKEKGDIPEGYSVSREKKERFSLILESASTNQTSMYLCASSYPGGSFNSPLHFGNGTRLTVT.

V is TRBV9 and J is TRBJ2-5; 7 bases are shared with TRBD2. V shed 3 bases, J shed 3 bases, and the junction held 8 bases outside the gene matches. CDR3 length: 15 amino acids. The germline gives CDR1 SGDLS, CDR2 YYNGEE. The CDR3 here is CASSAVPSGEETQYF. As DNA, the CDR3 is TGTGCCAGCAGCGCTGTACCCAGCGGGGAAGAGACCCAGTACTTC.

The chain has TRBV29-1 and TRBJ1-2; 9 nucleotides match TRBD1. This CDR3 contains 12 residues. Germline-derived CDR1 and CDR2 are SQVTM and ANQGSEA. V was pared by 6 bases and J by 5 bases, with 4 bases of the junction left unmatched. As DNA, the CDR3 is TGCAGCGTCGCCGGGACAGGGTATGGCTACACCTTC. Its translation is CSVAGTGYGYTF.

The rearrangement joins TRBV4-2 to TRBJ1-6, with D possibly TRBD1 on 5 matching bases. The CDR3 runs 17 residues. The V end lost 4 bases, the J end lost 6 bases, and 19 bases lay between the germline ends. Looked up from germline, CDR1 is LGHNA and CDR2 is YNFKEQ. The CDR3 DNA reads TGTGCCAGCAGCCCCGCGGGGGGGGGAAGAGGTAATTCACCCCTCCACTTT. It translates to CASSPAGGGRGNSPLHF.

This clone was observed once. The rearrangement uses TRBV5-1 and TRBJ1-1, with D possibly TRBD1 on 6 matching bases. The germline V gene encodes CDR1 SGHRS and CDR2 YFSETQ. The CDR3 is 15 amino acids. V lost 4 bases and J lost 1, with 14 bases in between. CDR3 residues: CASSLRQAGNTEAFF. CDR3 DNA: TGCGCCAGCAGCCTGCGACAGGCGGGGAACACTGAAGCTTTCTTT.

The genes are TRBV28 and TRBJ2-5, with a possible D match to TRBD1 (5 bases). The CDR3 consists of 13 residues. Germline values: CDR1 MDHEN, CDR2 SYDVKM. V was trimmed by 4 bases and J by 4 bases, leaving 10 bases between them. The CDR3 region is CASSSGHAETQYF. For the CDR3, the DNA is TGTGCCAGCAGTTCAGGACACGCAGAGACCCAGTACTTC. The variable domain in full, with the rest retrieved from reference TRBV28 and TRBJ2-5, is DVKVTQSSRYLVKRTGEKVFLECVQDMDHENMFWYRQDPGLGLRLIYFSYDVKMKEKGDIPEGYSVSREKKERFSLILESASTNQTSMYLCASSSGHAETQYFGPGTRLLVL.

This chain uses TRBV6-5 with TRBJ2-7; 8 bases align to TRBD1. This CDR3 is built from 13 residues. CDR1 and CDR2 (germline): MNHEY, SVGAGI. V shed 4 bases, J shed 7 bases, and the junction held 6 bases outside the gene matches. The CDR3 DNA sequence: TGTGCCAGCAGTTCTAGGACAGGGAGGGAGCAGTACTTC. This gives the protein CASSSRTGREQYF.

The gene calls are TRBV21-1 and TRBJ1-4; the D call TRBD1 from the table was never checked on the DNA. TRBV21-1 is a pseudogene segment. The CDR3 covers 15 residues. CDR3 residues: CASSKATGSNEKLFF. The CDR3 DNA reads TGTGCCAGCAGCAAGGCAACAGGGTCTAATGAAAAACTGTTTTTT.

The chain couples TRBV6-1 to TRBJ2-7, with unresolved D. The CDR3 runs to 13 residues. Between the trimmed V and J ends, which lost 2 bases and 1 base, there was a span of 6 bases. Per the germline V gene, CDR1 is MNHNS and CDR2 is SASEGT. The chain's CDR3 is CASSENSSYEQYF. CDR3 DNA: TGTGCCAGCAGTGAAAACAGTTCCTACGAGCAGTACTTC.

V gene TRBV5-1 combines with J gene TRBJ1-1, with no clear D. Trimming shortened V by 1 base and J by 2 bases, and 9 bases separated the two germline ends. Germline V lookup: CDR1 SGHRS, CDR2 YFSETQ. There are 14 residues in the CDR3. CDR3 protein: CASSLLATNTEAFF. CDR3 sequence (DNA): TGCGCCAGCAGCTTGCTAGCAACCAACACTGAAGCTTTCTTT.

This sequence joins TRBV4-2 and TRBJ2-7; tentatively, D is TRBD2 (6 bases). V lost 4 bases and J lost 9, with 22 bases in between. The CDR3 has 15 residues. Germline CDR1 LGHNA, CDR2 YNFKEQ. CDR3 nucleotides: TGTGCCAGCAGCCTTGTCGGGGACTCTCCGTCAGGGCAGTACTTC. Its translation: CASSLVGDSPSGQYF.

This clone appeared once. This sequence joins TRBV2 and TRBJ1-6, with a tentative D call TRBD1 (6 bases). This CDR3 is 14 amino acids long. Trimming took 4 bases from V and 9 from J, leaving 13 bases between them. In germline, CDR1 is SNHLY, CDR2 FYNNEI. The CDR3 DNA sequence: TGTGCCAGCAGTGTAACAGGGCTGAGTTCACCCCTCCACTTT. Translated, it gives CASSVTGLSSPLHF.

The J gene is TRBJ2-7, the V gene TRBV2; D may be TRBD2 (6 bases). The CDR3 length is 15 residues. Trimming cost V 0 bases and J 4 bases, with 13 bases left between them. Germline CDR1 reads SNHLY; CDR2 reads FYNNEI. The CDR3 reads CASSEAGWAGYEQYF. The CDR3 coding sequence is TGTGCCAGCAGTGAAGCAGGGTGGGCGGGATACGAGCAGTACTTC.

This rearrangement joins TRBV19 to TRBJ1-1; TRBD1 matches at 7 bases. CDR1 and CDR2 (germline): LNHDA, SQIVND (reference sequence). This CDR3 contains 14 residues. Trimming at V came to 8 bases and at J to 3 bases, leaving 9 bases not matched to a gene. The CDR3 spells CASRLWTGYTEAFF. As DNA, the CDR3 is TGTGCCAGTCGGCTATGGACAGGATACACTGAAGCTTTCTTT.

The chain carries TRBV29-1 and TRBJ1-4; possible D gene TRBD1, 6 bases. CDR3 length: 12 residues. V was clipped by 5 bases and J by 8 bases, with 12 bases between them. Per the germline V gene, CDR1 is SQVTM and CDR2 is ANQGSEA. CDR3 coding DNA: TGCAGCGTTAAGACAGGTTTCGAAAAACTGTTTTTT. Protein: CSVKTGFEKLFF.

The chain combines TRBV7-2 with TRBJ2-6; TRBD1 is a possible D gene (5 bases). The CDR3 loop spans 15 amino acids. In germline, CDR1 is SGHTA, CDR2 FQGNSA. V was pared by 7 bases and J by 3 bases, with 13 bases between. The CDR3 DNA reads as TGTGCCAGCAAACCTAAGGGGTATGGGGCCAACGTCCTGACTTTC. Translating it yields CASKPKGYGANVLTF.

CDR3 nucleotide sequence: TGTGCCAGCAGCCAAGAGTACAGGGGGCGGTTCCCTGGGGCCAACGTCCTGACTTTC. Its protein is CASSQEYRGRFPGANVLTF. The chain links TRBV4-2 to TRBJ2-6; 9 nucleotides match TRBD1. The CDR3 contains 19 residues. Trimming at V came to 0 bases and at J to 2 bases, leaving 8 bases not matched to a gene. Germline CDR1 LGHNA, CDR2 YNFKEQ.